This T cell receptor (beta chain) is drawn from a study of T cell changes during pregnancy in multiple sclerosis. The data were produced by immunoSEQ multiplex PCR, yet TCRdb's version contains in-frame clones alone and is incomplete. The repertoire holds approximately 44,000 clones, with roughly 87% as singletons. The CDR3 consists of 13 residues. The junction had 1 base not matched to a gene; V was cut back by 5 bases and J by 0 bases. Looked up from germline, CDR1 is SGHAT and CDR2 is FQDESV (reference sequence). The receptor was isolated from a female donor with multiple sclerosis, enrolled in a pregnancy study. This chain connects TRBV11-1 to TRBJ2-7; 7 bases fit TRBD1. This material consisted of CD4+ T cells from peripheral blood mononuclear cells, taken in the first trimester of pregnancy. CDR3 amino acids: CASSRQGSYEQYF. The CDR3 region has the DNA TGTGCCAGCAGCCGACAGGGCTCCTACGAGCAGTACTTC.